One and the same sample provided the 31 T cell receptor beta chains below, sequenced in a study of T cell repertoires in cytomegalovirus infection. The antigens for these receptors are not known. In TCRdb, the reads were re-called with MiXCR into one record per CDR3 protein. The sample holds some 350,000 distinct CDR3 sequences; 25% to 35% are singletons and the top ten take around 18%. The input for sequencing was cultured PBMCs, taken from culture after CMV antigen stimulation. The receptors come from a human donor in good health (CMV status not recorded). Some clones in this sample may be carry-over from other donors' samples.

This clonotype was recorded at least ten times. The CDR3 coding sequence is TGTGCCAGCAGCTTAGCCACCCATGGGAGCTCCTACAATGAGCAGTTCTTC. Its translation: CASSLATHGSSYNEQFF. This sequence joins TRBV7-8 and TRBJ2-1, with D possibly matching TRBD2 (5 bases). V was shortened by 0 bases and J by 0 bases, with 12 bases between the two germline ends. In germline, CDR1 is SGHVS, CDR2 FQNEAQ. The CDR3 consists of 17 residues.

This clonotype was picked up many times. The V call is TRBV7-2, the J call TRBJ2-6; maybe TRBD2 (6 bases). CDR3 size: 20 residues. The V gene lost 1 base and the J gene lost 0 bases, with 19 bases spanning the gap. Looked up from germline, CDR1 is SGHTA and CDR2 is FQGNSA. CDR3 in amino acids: CASSLGKAGSPISGANVLTF. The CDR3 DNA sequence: TGTGCCAGCAGCTTAGGCAAAGCGGGCAGTCCTATCTCTGGGGCCAACGTCCTGACTTTC.

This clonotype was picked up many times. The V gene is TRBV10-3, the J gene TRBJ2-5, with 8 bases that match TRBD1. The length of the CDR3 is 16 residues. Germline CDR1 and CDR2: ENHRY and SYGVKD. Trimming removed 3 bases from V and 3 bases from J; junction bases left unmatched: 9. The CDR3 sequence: CAISDPGTGEEETQYF. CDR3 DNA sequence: TGTGCCATCAGTGATCCCGGGACAGGTGAGGAAGAGACCCAGTACTTC.

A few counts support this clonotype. The CDR3 is CASSGPYGGLILNIQYF. In DNA form, the CDR3 reads TGTGCCAGCAGTGGACCTTATGGGGGCCTCATCCTTAACATTCAGTACTTC. This rearrangement joins TRBV28 to TRBJ2-4, with a possible D match to TRBD1 (6 bases). The germline CDR1 and CDR2 sequences are MDHEN and SYDVKM. The CDR3 runs to 17 residues. The V end lost 5 bases, the J end lost 7 bases, and 24 bases lay between the germline ends.

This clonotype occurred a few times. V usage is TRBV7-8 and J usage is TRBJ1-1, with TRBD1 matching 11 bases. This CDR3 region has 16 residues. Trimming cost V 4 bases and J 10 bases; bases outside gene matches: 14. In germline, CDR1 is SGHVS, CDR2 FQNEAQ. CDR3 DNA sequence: TGTGCCAGCAGCTCCGGGACAGGGGGTATACTCTCTGGAGCTTTCTTT. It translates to CASSSGTGGILSGAFF.

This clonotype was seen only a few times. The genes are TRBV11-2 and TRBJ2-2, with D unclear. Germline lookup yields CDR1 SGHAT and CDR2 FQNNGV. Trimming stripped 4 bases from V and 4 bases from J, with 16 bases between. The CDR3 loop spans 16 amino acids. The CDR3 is CASSSPAVHLTGELFF. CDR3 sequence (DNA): TGTGCCAGCAGCTCCCCAGCTGTACACCTCACCGGGGAGCTGTTTTTT.

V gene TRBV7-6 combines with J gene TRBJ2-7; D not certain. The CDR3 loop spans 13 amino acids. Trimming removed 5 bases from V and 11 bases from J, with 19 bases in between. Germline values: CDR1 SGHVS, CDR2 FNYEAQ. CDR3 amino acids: CASSQMGRQEKYF. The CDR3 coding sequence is TGTGCCAGCAGCCAGATGGGAAGGCAGGAGAAGTACTTC.

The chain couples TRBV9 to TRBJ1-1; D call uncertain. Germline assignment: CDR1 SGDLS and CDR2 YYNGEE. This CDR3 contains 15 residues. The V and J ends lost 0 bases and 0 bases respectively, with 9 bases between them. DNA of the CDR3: TGTGCCAGCAGCGTAGACGGAGCCATGAACACTGAAGCTTTCTTT. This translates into CASSVDGAMNTEAFF.

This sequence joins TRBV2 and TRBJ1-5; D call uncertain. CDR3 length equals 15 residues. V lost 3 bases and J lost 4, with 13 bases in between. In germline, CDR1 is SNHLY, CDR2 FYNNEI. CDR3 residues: CASSDARVSNQPQHF. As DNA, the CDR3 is TGTGCCAGCAGTGACGCCAGAGTTTCAAATCAGCCCCAGCATTTT.

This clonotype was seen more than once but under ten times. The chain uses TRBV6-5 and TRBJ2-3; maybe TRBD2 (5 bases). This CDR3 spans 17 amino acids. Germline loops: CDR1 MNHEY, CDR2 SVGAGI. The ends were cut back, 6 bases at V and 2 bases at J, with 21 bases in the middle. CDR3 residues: CASSNGRAPQLTDTQYF. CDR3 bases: TGTGCCAGCAGCAATGGGAGAGCACCCCAGCTCACAGATACGCAGTATTTT.

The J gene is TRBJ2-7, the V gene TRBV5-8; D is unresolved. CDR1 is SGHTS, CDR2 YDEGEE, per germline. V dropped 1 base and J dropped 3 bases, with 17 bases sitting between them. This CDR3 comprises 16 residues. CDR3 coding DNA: TGTGCCAGCAGCTTGAGTAGGGATGGACGGAGCTACGAGCAGTACTTC. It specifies CASSLSRDGRSYEQYF.

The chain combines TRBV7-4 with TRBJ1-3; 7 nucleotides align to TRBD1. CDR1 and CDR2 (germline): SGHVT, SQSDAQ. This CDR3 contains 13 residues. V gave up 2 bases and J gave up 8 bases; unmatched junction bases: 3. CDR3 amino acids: CASSLQGQHTIYF. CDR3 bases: TGTGCCAGCAGCTTACAGGGACAGCACACCATATATTTT.

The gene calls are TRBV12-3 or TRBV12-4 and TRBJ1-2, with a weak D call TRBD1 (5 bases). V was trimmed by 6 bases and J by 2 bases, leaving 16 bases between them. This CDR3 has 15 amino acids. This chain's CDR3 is CASSHTGTQNYGYTF. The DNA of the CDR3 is TGTGCCAGCAGCCACACTGGGACCCAAAACTATGGCTACACCTTC.

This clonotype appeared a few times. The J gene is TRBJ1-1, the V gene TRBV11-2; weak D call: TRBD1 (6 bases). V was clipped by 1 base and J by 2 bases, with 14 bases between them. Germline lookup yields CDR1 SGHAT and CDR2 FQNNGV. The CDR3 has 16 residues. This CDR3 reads CASSLVGQKSNTEAFF. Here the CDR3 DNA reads TGTGCCAGCAGCTTAGTTGGACAGAAATCCAACACTGAAGCTTTCTTT.

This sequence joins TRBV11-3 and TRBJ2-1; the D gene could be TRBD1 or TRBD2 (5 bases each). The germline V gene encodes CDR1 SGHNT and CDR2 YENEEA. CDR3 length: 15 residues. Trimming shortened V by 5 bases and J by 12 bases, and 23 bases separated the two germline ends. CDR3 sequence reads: CASSPNGDARKRQFF. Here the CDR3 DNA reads TGTGCCAGCAGCCCCAACGGGGACGCACGCAAGCGGCAGTTCTTC.

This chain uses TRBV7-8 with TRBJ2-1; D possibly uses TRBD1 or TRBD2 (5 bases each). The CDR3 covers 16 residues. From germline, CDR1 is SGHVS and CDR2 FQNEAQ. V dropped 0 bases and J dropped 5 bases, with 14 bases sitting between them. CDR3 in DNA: TGTGCCAGCAGCTTAGCCCCAGAGGGGTTGAACAATGAGCAGTTCTTC. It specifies CASSLAPEGLNNEQFF.

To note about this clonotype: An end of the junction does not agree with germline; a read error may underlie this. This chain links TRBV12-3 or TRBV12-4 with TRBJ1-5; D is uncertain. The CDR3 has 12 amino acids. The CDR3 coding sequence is TGTGCCAGCACCTTGAGCAATCGGCCCCAGCATTTT. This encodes CASTLSNRPQHF.

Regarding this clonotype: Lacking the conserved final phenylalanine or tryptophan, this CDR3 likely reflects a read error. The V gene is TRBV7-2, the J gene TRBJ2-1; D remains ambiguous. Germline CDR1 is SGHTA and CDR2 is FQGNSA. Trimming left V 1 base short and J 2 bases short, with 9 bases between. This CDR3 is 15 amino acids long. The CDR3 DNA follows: TGTGCCAGCAGCTTAGGGTGGGCTACCTACAATGAGCAGTTCATC. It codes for CASSLGWATYNEQFI.

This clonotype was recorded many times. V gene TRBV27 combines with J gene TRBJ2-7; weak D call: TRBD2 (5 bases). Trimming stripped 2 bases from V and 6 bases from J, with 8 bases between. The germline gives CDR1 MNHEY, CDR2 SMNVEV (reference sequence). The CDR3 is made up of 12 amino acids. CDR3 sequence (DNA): TGTGCCAGCAGTTTAAGCGGTGGCGAGCAGTACTTC. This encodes CASSLSGGEQYF.

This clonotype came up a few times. CDR3 in DNA: TGTGCCAGCAGCTTACTGGGACTAGCGGGAGAGACCCAGTACTTC. This codes for CASSLLGLAGETQYF. This chain connects TRBV7-2 to TRBJ2-5, with TRBD2 identical over 12 bases. The CDR3 spans 15 residues. The trim removed 2 bases at V and 4 bases at J, leaving 2 bases unmatched. Germline V gene data show CDR1 as SGHTA and CDR2 as FQGNSA. Variable domain in full (rest from reference TRBV7-2 and TRBJ2-5): GAGVSQSPSNKVTEKGKDVELRCDPISGHTALYWYRQSLGQGLEFLIYFQGNSAPDKSGLPSDRFSAERTGGSVSTLTIQRTQQEDSAVYLCASSLLGLAGETQYFGPGTRLLVL.

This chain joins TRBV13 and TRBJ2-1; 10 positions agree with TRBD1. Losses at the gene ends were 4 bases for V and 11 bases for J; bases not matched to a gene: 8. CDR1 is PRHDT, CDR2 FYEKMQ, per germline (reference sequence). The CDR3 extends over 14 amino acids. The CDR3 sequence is CASSWTGGWGKQFF. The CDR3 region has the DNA TGTGCCAGCAGCTGGACAGGGGGTTGGGGTAAGCAGTTCTTC.

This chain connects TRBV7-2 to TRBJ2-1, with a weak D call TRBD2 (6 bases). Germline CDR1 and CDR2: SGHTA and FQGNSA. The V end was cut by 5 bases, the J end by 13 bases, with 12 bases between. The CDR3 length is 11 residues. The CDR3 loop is CASSTLAIQFF. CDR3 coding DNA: TGTGCCAGCAGCACCCTAGCGATTCAGTTCTTC.

CDR3 loop: CASRKAGVNTGELFF. Here the CDR3 DNA reads TGTGCCAGCAGAAAAGCGGGAGTTAACACCGGGGAGCTGTTTTTT. The chain uses TRBV7-2 and TRBJ2-2, with 8 bases aligning to TRBD2. The CDR3 extends over 15 amino acids. Losses at the gene ends were 6 bases for V and 2 bases for J; bases not matched to a gene: 5. Germline V lookup: CDR1 SGHTA, CDR2 FQGNSA.

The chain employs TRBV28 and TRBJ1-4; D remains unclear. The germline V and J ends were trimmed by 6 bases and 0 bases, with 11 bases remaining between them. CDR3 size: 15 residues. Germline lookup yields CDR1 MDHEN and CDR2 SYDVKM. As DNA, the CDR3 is TGTGCCAGCAGAAGGAGTGTTACAACTAATGAAAAACTGTTTTTT. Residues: CASRRSVTTNEKLFF.

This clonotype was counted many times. CDR3 residues: CASSLPGQGPYEQYF. In DNA, the CDR3 is TGTGCCAGCAGCTTACCTGGACAGGGTCCCTACGAGCAGTACTTC. This chain links TRBV7-8 with TRBJ2-7, with 8 bases fitting TRBD1. Germline loops: CDR1 SGHVS, CDR2 FQNEAQ. The CDR3 contains 15 residues. J gave up 2 bases and V 2 bases, and 5 bases lay outside the gene matches.

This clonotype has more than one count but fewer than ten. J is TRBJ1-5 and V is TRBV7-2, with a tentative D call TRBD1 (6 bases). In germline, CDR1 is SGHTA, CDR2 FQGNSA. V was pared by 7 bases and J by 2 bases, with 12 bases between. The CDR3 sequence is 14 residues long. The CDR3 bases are TGTGCCAGCAACCCCAGGGGCGGCAATCAGCCCCAGCATTTT. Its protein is CASNPRGGNQPQHF.

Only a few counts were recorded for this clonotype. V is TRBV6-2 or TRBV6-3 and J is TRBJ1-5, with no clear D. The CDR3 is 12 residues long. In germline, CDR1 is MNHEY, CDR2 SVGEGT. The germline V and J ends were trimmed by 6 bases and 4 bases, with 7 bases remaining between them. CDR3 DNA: TGTGCCAGCAGAACAGTGAATCAGCCCCAGCATTTT. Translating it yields CASRTVNQPQHF.

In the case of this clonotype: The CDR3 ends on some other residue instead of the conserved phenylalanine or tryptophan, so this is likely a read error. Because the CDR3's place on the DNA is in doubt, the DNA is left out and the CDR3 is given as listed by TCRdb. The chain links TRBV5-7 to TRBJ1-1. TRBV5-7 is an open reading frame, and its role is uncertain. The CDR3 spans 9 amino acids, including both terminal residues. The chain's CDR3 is CASSLGCGR.

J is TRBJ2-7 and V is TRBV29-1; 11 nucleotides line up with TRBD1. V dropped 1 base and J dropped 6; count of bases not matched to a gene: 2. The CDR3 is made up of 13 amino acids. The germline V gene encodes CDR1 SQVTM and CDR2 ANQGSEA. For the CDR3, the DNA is TGCAGCGTTGAAGGGACAGGGGGCTCCGAGCAGTACTTC. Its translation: CSVEGTGGSEQYF.

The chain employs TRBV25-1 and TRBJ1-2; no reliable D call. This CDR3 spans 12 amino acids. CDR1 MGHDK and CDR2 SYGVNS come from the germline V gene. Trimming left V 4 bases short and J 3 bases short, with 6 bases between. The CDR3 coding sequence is TGTGCCAGCAGTGGACCTTACTATGGCTACACCTTC. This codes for CASSGPYYGYTF.

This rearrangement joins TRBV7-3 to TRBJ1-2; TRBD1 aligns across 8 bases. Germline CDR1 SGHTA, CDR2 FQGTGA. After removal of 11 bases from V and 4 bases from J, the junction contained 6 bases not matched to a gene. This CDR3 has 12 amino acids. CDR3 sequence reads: CASGGTGYGYTF. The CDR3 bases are TGTGCCTCTGGGGGGACAGGCTATGGCTACACCTTC.